Below are 18 T cell receptor beta chains sequenced from a single sample in a study of CD8+ T cells in alopecia areata. RNA extraction was followed by reverse transcription into cDNA, which acted as the sequencing template. Clones were sequenced by immunoSEQ multiplex PCR, and TCRdb holds only the in-frame ones, with some missing. The sample includes 85,000 to 95,000 clones, around three quarters of them seen just once. This sample's treatment: oral pan-JAK inhibitor, 5-10 mg twice daily. The sample consisted of CD8+ T cells sorted from blood, taken at week 44, from a patient treated with tofacitinib. These receptors were obtained from a human donor with alopecia areata.

There are a few counts of this clone. The rearrangement links TRBV29-1 to TRBJ2-6; no definite D call. From germline, CDR1 is SQVTM and CDR2 ANQGSEA. The CDR3 is made up of 13 amino acids. V was shortened by 4 bases and J by 0 bases, with 4 bases between the two germline ends. CDR3 sequence (DNA): TGCAGCGTTGGTATCTCTGGGGCCAACGTCCTGACTTTC. It is translated as CSVGISGANVLTF. The full variable domain, rest sourced from reference TRBV29-1 and TRBJ2-6, is SAVISQKPSRDICQRGTSLTIQCQVDSQVTMMFWYRQQPGQSLTLIATANQGSEATYESGFVIDKFPISRPNLTFSTLTVSNMSPEDSSIYLCSVGISGANVLTFGAGSRLTVL.

The chain links TRBV9 to TRBJ1-2; D uncertain. Trimming took 5 bases from V and 6 from J, leaving 14 bases between them. The CDR3 consists of 13 residues. The germline CDR1 and CDR2 sequences are SGDLS and YYNGEE. CDR3 bases: TGTGCCAGCAGTGAGACCGTGTGGGATGGCTACACCTTC. It encodes CASSETVWDGYTF.

J is TRBJ1-1 and V is TRBV4-3; no definite D call. CDR1 and CDR2 from the germline V gene are LGHNA and YSLEER. With 1 base removed from V and 1 base from J, the gap between germline ends came to 16 bases. CDR3 length equals 17 residues. The CDR3 nucleotides read TGCGCCAGCAGCCAAGCCCGAATAATACAAAGGAACACTGAAGCTTTCTTT. It translates to CASSQARIIQRNTEAFF.

The chain joins TRBV13 to TRBJ2-2; D is uncertain. V lost 0 bases and J 0 bases, leaving 2 bases between the germline ends. There are 14 residues in the CDR3. CDR1 PRHDT and CDR2 FYEKMQ come from the germline V gene (reference sequence). CDR3 in DNA: TGTGCCAGCAGCTTAGGATCGAACACCGGGGAGCTGTTTTTT. Translated, it gives CASSLGSNTGELFF.

This clone has a handful of counts. The chain has TRBV12-5 and TRBJ1-5; TRBD1 matches 9 bases. Germline CDR1 reads LGHNT; CDR2 reads FRNRAP. V lost 6 bases, J lost 5 bases, and 2 bases stayed unmatched. The CDR3 length is 13 residues. CDR3 residues: CASGGTGYQPQHF. CDR3 bases: TGTGCTAGTGGAGGGACAGGGTATCAGCCCCAGCATTTT.

The chain joins TRBV10-3 to TRBJ2-1, with TRBD1 matching 7 bases. Trimming removed 2 bases from V and 5 bases from J; junction bases left unmatched: 0. This CDR3 contains 13 residues. The germline V gene has CDR1 ENHRY and CDR2 SYGVKD. Written as DNA, the CDR3 is TGTGCCATCAGTGAGGGGACAGACAATGAGCAGTTCTTC. Protein: CAISEGTDNEQFF.

This chain links TRBV13 with TRBJ1-4; TRBD1 matches 8 bases. Per germline, CDR1 PRHDT and CDR2 FYEKMQ (reference sequence). The CDR3 runs to 16 residues. V shed 2 bases and J 3 bases; nucleotides not matched to a gene: 5. The CDR3 nucleotides read TGTGCCAGCAGCTTAAGACAGGGGATACCTAATGAAAAACTGTTTTTT. The encoded protein is CASSLRQGIPNEKLFF.

The chain joins TRBV4-3 to TRBJ2-1, with D perhaps TRBD2 (6 bases). Germline V gene lookup returns CDR1 LGHNA and CDR2 YSLEER. V lost 0 bases to trimming and J lost 1 base, with 7 bases between them. The CDR3 consists of 15 residues. Here the CDR3 reads CASSQDSGSYNEQFF. The CDR3 nucleotides read TGCGCCAGCAGCCAAGATAGCGGTTCCTACAATGAGCAGTTCTTC.

The chain has TRBV7-2 and TRBJ2-1; no definite D call. V lost 2 bases and J 9 bases, leaving 14 bases between the germline ends. CDR1 SGHTA and CDR2 FQGNSA come from the germline V gene. This CDR3 region has 14 residues. CDR3 bases: TGTGCCAGCAGCTTATCCTATCCGGGCGGTGAGCAGTTCTTC. Translation gives CASSLSYPGGEQFF.

V is TRBV7-2 and J is TRBJ2-7; perhaps TRBD1 as D (5 bases). The CDR3 runs 12 residues. Germline V gives CDR1 SGHTA, CDR2 FQGNSA. Trimming took off 2 bases at V and 6 bases at J, with 8 bases between the two ends. The CDR3: CASSLIRGEQYF. The CDR3 DNA is TGTGCCAGCAGCTTAATAAGGGGCGAGCAGTACTTC.

The V gene is TRBV25-1, the J gene TRBJ1-2; 8 bases fit TRBD1. V dropped 4 bases and J dropped 6; count of bases not matched to a gene: 7. Germline-derived CDR1 and CDR2 are MGHDK and SYGVNS. The CDR3 length is 14 residues. The CDR3 nucleotides read TGTGCCAGCAGTGCCCTGGACAGGGAGGATGGCTACACCTTC. It yields the protein CASSALDREDGYTF.

For this clone: Other DNA sequences in the same sample also yield this CDR3. The chain recombines TRBV29-1 with TRBJ2-1; 7 bases match TRBD1. This CDR3 spans 14 amino acids. Germline CDR1 SQVTM, CDR2 ANQGSEA. V was clipped by 4 bases and J by 0 bases; unmatched bases: 3. CDR3 in amino acids: CSVAGGSSYNEQFF. The CDR3 DNA sequence: TGCAGCGTTGCAGGGGGAAGCTCCTACAATGAGCAGTTCTTC.

This rearrangement joins TRBV5-1 to TRBJ2-1; unclear D gene. CDR3 length equals 16 residues. Per germline, CDR1 SGHRS and CDR2 YFSETQ. V lost 4 bases and J 0 bases, leaving 14 bases between the germline ends. The CDR3 here is CASSHPKISSYNEQFF. DNA of the CDR3: TGCGCCAGCAGCCATCCGAAGATCAGCTCCTACAATGAGCAGTTCTTC.

The chain combines TRBV7-2 with TRBJ1-2, with D possibly being TRBD1 (5 bases). The CDR3 consists of 12 residues. Trimming shortened V by 8 bases and J by 4 bases, and 11 bases separated the two germline ends. CDR1 and CDR2 (germline): SGHTA, FQGNSA. Here the CDR3 DNA reads TGTGCCAGCTCCGACAGTCTCTATGGCTACACCTTC. This codes for CASSDSLYGYTF.

This clone was observed a few times. The chain employs TRBV4-3 and TRBJ2-4; D may correspond to TRBD1 or TRBD2 (6 bases each). CDR1 is LGHNA, CDR2 YSLEER, per germline. CDR3 length equals 17 residues. Trimming cost V 0 bases and J 3 bases, with 15 bases left between them. The CDR3 loop reads CASSQEPGGNGKNIQYF. The CDR3 nucleotides are TGCGCCAGCAGCCAAGAACCCGGGGGCAACGGCAAAAACATTCAGTACTTC.

The V and J genes are TRBV6-5 and TRBJ1-1; D is unclear. V was cut by 6 bases and J by 2 bases, with 10 bases left in between. Germline CDR1 reads MNHEY; CDR2 reads SVGAGI. This CDR3 has 13 amino acids. In nucleotides, the CDR3 is TGTGCCAGCAGCCCAAATCGCAACACTGAAGCTTTCTTT. Its protein is CASSPNRNTEAFF.

This chain links TRBV2 with TRBJ2-1, with no clear D. Germline lookup yields CDR1 SNHLY and CDR2 FYNNEI. With 4 bases removed from V and 7 bases from J, the gap between germline ends came to 8 bases. The CDR3 is 12 residues long. This chain's CDR3 is CASSAESNEQFF. The CDR3 DNA follows: TGTGCCAGCAGTGCTGAGTCTAATGAGCAGTTCTTC. Full variable domain (outside the CDR3, taken from reference TRBV2 and TRBJ2-1): EPEVTQTPSHQVTQMGQEVILRCVPISNHLYFYWYRQILGQKVEFLVSFYNNEISEKSEIFDDQFSVERPDGSNFTLKIRSTKLEDSAMYFCASSAESNEQFFGPGTRLTVL.

The chain links TRBV6-6 to TRBJ2-5; a possible D gene is TRBD2 (7 bases). The CDR3 has 16 amino acids. Trimming took off 0 bases at V and 1 base at J, with 12 bases between the two ends. Germline CDR1 MNHNY, CDR2 SVGAGI (reference sequence). The CDR3 nucleotides are TGTGCCAGCAGTTACTCGTTGGGGGGGCTCCAAGAGACCCAGTACTTC. Protein sequence: CASSYSLGGLQETQYF.